Below are 4 T cell receptor beta chains sequenced from a single sample in a study of blood T cell repertoires in COVID-19. Only in-frame clones appear in the TCRdb table, and some are missing; sequencing was by immunoSEQ multiplex PCR. The profile covers 130,000 to 150,000 clones, with approximately 80% appearing a single time and more than 8% taken by the ten largest. Sequenced: peripheral blood. The origin of the receptors is a human donor in a cohort sampled during active COVID-19.

The chain links TRBV28 to TRBJ1-1; D perhaps matches TRBD1 (6 bases). CDR3 length equals 13 residues. Trimming took off 6 bases at V and 4 bases at J, with 12 bases between the two ends. Germline V gene data show CDR1 as MDHEN and CDR2 as SYDVKM. The CDR3 spells CASRNGGATEAFF. In nucleotides, the CDR3 is TGTGCCAGCAGGAACGGGGGGGCCACTGAAGCTTTCTTT.

The chain recombines TRBV28 with TRBJ2-7; TRBD1 aligns across 8 bases. Trimming took 5 bases from V and 5 from J; bases not matched to a gene: 8. There are 14 residues in the CDR3. The germline V gene encodes CDR1 MDHEN and CDR2 SYDVKM. The CDR3 nucleotides are TGTGCCAGCAGTAAGCGGACAGGGTTCCACGAGCAGTACTTC. Translated, it gives CASSKRTGFHEQYF.

This rearrangement joins TRBV7-2 to TRBJ2-7; D possibly corresponds to TRBD1 (5 bases). This CDR3 spans 12 amino acids. Germline values: CDR1 SGHTA, CDR2 FQGNSA. V shed 5 bases and J shed 3 bases, with 8 bases lying between them. The DNA of the CDR3 is TGTGCCAGCAGCGCGCAGGGCTACGAGCAGTACTTC. This encodes CASSAQGYEQYF.

This clone was counted between two and nine times. The chain is built from TRBV18 and TRBJ2-4, with 7 bases identical to TRBD2. The trim removed 6 bases at V and 7 bases at J, leaving 6 bases unmatched. Germline assignment: CDR1 KGHSH and CDR2 LQKENI. The CDR3 is 13 amino acids. In nucleotides, the CDR3 is TGTGCCAGCTCGGGGGAGGGCGTCAACATTCAGTACTTC. It encodes CASSGEGVNIQYF.